A single sample is the source of the 6 T cell receptor beta chains below, sequenced in a study of identical twins. TCRdb called the 5' RACE reads again in MiXCR, with one record for every CDR3 protein. Of about 660,000 distinct CDR3 sequences in the sample, 8.5% to 9.5% were seen once. The same data also contributed to another study, on yellow fever vaccine responses in identical twins.

The material sequenced was PBMCs. These receptors originate from a woman in her late teens or twenties in good health.

The chain has TRBV5-1 and TRBJ2-3, with D unresolved. The CDR3 length is 15 residues. The V and J ends lost 0 bases and 1 base respectively, with 9 bases between them. Germline CDR1 is SGHRS and CDR2 is YFSETQ. The CDR3 nucleotides read TGCGCCAGCAGCTTGGATGTCCCCCGCACAGATACGCAGTATTTT. Amino acid sequence: CASSLDVPRTDTQYF.

J is TRBJ2-1 and V is TRBV29-1; D is unclear. With the DNA end fitting TRBJ2-7 better, the J assignment may be wrong. CDR3 length: 12 amino acids. Germline-derived CDR1 and CDR2 are SQVTM and ANQGSEA. CDR3 in DNA: TGCAGCGTTGCTGACACATACAATGAGCAGTACTTC. It specifies CSVADTYNEQYF.

The chain has TRBV7-2 and TRBJ1-2, with D unclear. V gave up 7 bases and J gave up 3 bases, with 12 bases separating them. Germline V gene lookup returns CDR1 SGHTA and CDR2 FQGNSA. The CDR3 totals 13 residues. The CDR3 protein is CASNAPRDYGYTF. In DNA form, the CDR3 reads TGTGCCAGCAACGCCCCGAGGGACTATGGCTACACCTTC.

This clonotype appeared a few times. The chain links TRBV29-1 to TRBJ2-1, with D possibly matching TRBD2 (6 bases). The germline V gene encodes CDR1 SQVTM and CDR2 ANQGSEA. The germline V and J ends were trimmed by 6 bases and 2 bases, with 14 bases remaining between them. CDR3 length equals 14 residues. The CDR3 protein is CSVAPSAPYNEQFF. The CDR3 DNA reads as TGCAGCGTCGCCCCTAGCGCCCCCTACAATGAGCAGTTCTTC.

This clonotype was counted ten times or more. The V and J genes are TRBV11-2 and TRBJ2-1, with 13 bases aligning to TRBD2. The CDR3 is 15 residues long. The V and J ends lost 7 bases and 4 bases, in that order; junction bases with no gene match: 4. In germline, CDR1 is SGHAT, CDR2 FQNNGV. CDR3 DNA: TGTGCCAGCATACTAGCGGGAGGGCCGTACAATGAGCAGTTCTTC. This encodes CASILAGGPYNEQFF.

This chain joins TRBV29-1 and TRBJ2-3; 8 bases are a match to TRBD2. The CDR3 consists of 15 residues. Trimming took 7 bases from V and 1 from J; bases not matched to a gene: 10. Germline loops: CDR1 SQVTM, CDR2 ANQGSEA. The CDR3 spells CSDLSGKYGTDTQYF. In nucleotides, the CDR3 is TGCAGCGACCTTAGCGGGAAATACGGCACAGATACGCAGTATTTT.